The TCR beta chain under discussion was sequenced for a study of T cell changes during pregnancy in multiple sclerosis. Sequencing was performed with immunoSEQ multiplex PCR; in TCRdb, only in-frame clones are kept and a portion is missing. The sample has approximately 73,000 clones, around 90% seen once. CDR3 length equals 15 residues. Trimming took off 3 bases at V and 4 bases at J, with 15 bases between the two ends. In germline, CDR1 is MDHEN, CDR2 SYDVKM. This chain joins TRBV28 and TRBJ1-2, with D uncertain. The TCR was taken from a female donor with multiple sclerosis, enrolled in a pregnancy study. Sequenced here: CD4+ T cells from peripheral blood mononuclear cells, sampled before pregnancy. The DNA of the CDR3 is TGTGCCAGCAGTTTGGGCCGGAGGAGGGTCTATGGCTACACCTTC. Its protein is CASSLGRRRVYGYTF.